These 22 T cell receptor beta chains share one sample of origin, sequenced in a study of blood T cell repertoires in COVID-19. Sequenced by immunoSEQ multiplex PCR; TCRdb stores in-frame clones only, minus some. The sample includes about 180,000 clones, 83% seen only once; the top ten take 6% to 8%. The sequencing input was peripheral blood. The source of these receptors is a woman between 65 and 79 years old with COVID-19, enrolled during active disease.

The V call is TRBV3-1 (or the pseudogene TRBV3-2), the J call TRBJ2-6; 8 bases align to TRBD1. The CDR3 sequence is 15 residues long. V shed 4 bases, J shed 8 bases, and the junction held 7 bases outside the gene matches. Germline CDR1 LGHDT, CDR2 YNNKEL (reference sequence). As DNA, the CDR3 is TGTGCCAGCAGCCGACTGACAGGGGTGACCAACGTCCTGACTTTC. Translating it yields CASSRLTGVTNVLTF.

The chain combines TRBV6-5 with TRBJ1-6; D is undetermined. The germline gives CDR1 MNHEY, CDR2 SVGAGI. Trimming removed 5 bases from V and 7 bases from J, with 12 bases in between. CDR3 length: 14 amino acids. The CDR3 DNA reads as TGTGCCAGCAGTCAAACGCTCAGGAATTCACCCCTCCACTTT. The encoded protein is CASSQTLRNSPLHF.

The genes are TRBV6-6 and TRBJ2-5; tentative D call: TRBD1 (6 bases). This CDR3 has 13 residues. Trimming shortened V by 5 bases and J by 4 bases, and 11 bases separated the two germline ends. The germline CDR1 and CDR2 sequences are MNHNY and SVGAGI (reference sequence). The CDR3 coding sequence is TGTGCCAGCAGTCCCTTACAGGGAGAGACCCAGTACTTC. Translation gives CASSPLQGETQYF.

The chain couples TRBV5-6 to TRBJ2-3, with 8 bases fitting TRBD2. Per germline, CDR1 SGHDT and CDR2 YYEEEE. The CDR3 extends over 15 amino acids. The J segment lost 5 bases and the V segment lost 2 bases, leaving 7 bases of the junction unmatched. CDR3 bases: TGTGCCAGCAGCTTAGGCGGGAGGAGGTTAGATACGCAGTATTTT. Translated, it gives CASSLGGRRLDTQYF. Full variable domain (outside the CDR3, taken from reference TRBV5-6 and TRBJ2-3): DAGVTQSPTHLIKTRGQQVTLRCSPKSGHDTVSWYQQALGQGPQFIFQYYEEEERQRGNFPDRFSGHQFPNYSSELNVNALLLGDSALYLCASSLGGRRLDTQYFGPGTRLTVL.

This clone was counted a single time. This CDR3 is CASYLNSGQKSYTF. Written as DNA, the CDR3 is TGTGCCAGCTACCTAAATTCGGGACAGAAAAGCTACACCTTC. This chain connects TRBV28 to TRBJ1-2; TRBD1 matches at 7 bases. The germline V gene has CDR1 MDHEN and CDR2 SYDVKM. With V trimmed by 8 bases and J by 9 bases, 15 bases remained unmatched. This CDR3 is built from 14 residues.

This clone was detected once. The CDR3, as DNA: TGTGCCAGCAGCTCGGGGACAGGCCGAACTTACGAGCAGTACTTC. This sequence encodes CASSSGTGRTYEQYF. The chain has TRBV11-2 and TRBJ2-7; 8 nucleotides line up with TRBD1. This CDR3 has 15 residues. The ends lost 4 bases at V and 4 bases at J; junction bases unmatched: 9. Germline V lookup: CDR1 SGHAT, CDR2 FQNNGV.

The V gene is TRBV28, the J gene TRBJ1-2; TRBD1 agrees at 8 bases. Germline CDR1 reads MDHEN; CDR2 reads SYDVKM. CDR3 length: 16 residues. V trimming: 5 bases; J trimming: 7 bases; junction bases outside the gene matches: 15. In nucleotides, the CDR3 is TGTGCCAGCAGTCCATTCCATCGCGGACAGGGCTCTGGCTACACCTTC. It encodes CASSPFHRGQGSGYTF.

V usage is TRBV19 and J usage is TRBJ2-1; TRBD2 is a possible D gene (5 bases). Trimming took off 4 bases at V and 12 bases at J, with 13 bases between the two ends. The CDR3 contains 12 residues. Germline CDR1 LNHDA, CDR2 SQIVND (reference sequence). In nucleotides, the CDR3 is TGTGCCAGTAGTAATGAGGGCGGGTTGCAGTTCTTC. Residues: CASSNEGGLQFF.

The V and J genes are TRBV24-1 and TRBJ2-3; 10 bases agree with TRBD2. V lost 9 bases, J lost 6 bases, and 11 bases stayed unmatched. The germline V gene has CDR1 KGHDR and CDR2 SFDVKD. The CDR3 spans 15 residues. The CDR3 DNA follows: TGTGCCACCTCCACTAGCGGGGAGAAAAGGGATACGCAGTATTTT. This codes for CATSTSGEKRDTQYF.

The chain links TRBV5-4 to TRBJ2-7; possibly TRBD1 for D (6 bases). V lost 4 bases and J 1 base, leaving 15 bases between the germline ends. CDR1 is SGHNT, CDR2 YYREEE, per germline (reference sequence). The CDR3 contains 15 residues. This CDR3 is CASSTPKGDSYEQYF. For the CDR3, the DNA is TGTGCCAGCAGCACCCCGAAGGGGGATTCCTACGAGCAGTACTTC.

V gene TRBV19 combines with J gene TRBJ2-2; 9 bases align to TRBD2. CDR3 size: 15 residues. J was trimmed by 2 bases and V by 7 bases; bases with no gene match: 5. CDR1 and CDR2 from the germline V gene are LNHDA and SQIVND (reference sequence). CDR3 DNA: TGTGCCAGTACCCAGGGACTAGCCAACACCGGGGAGCTGTTTTTT. Protein sequence: CASTQGLANTGELFF.

The CDR3 loop reads CATSDQTSGSKDTQYF. For the CDR3, the DNA is TGTGCCACCAGTGATCAGACTAGCGGCAGTAAAGATACGCAGTATTTT. The chain combines TRBV24-1 with TRBJ2-3, with 9 bases that match TRBD2. The germline V gene encodes CDR1 KGHDR and CDR2 SFDVKD. CDR3 length equals 16 residues. The trim removed 3 bases at V and 5 bases at J, leaving 8 bases unmatched.

The rearrangement links TRBV7-2 to TRBJ2-5; tentative D call: TRBD2 (6 bases). The germline CDR1 and CDR2 sequences are SGHTA and FQGNSA. The CDR3 consists of 13 residues. The V end lost 5 bases, the J end lost 2 bases, and 9 bases lay between the germline ends. In DNA, the CDR3 is TGTGCCAGCAGCCGGGACTTACAAGAGACCCAGTACTTC. As protein: CASSRDLQETQYF.

The chain has TRBV5-1 and TRBJ1-2, with 7 bases matching TRBD1. The CDR3 covers 14 residues. The V gene end was trimmed by 4 bases and the J gene end by 13 bases; junction bases not matched to a gene: 16. Germline V gives CDR1 SGHRS, CDR2 YFSETQ. The CDR3 loop reads CASSEIPGQPRFTF. The DNA for the CDR3 is TGCGCCAGCAGCGAGATTCCGGGACAGCCTCGGTTCACCTTC.

This clone was seen just once. The V call is TRBV28, the J call TRBJ2-7; D perhaps matches TRBD1 (6 bases). CDR1 is MDHEN and CDR2 is SYDVKM in the germline V gene. V shed 5 bases and J shed 3 bases, with 14 bases lying between them. The CDR3 consists of 14 residues. The CDR3: CASSPGQSLYEQYF. In DNA, the CDR3 is TGTGCCAGCAGTCCGGGACAAAGCCTCTACGAGCAGTACTTC.

The CDR3 nucleotides read TGTGCCAGCAGCCCCGTACCTCAGGGGGCCACAGATACGCAGTATTTT. Encoded protein: CASSPVPQGATDTQYF. The genes are TRBV7-8 and TRBJ2-3; 8 bases match TRBD1. V gave up 5 bases and J gave up 2 bases; unmatched junction bases: 9. CDR3 length: 16 residues. The germline gives CDR1 SGHVS, CDR2 FQNEAQ.

The V and J genes are TRBV4-3 and TRBJ1-2, with TRBD1 identical over 11 bases. CDR1 and CDR2 (germline): LGHNA, YSLEER. The CDR3 is made up of 16 amino acids. Trimming took 8 bases from V and 4 from J; bases not matched to a gene: 12. CDR3: CASSRTGGAVGYGYTF. The CDR3 nucleotides read TGCGCCAGCTCTCGGACAGGGGGCGCGGTCGGCTATGGCTACACCTTC.

CDR3 sequence (DNA): TGTGCCAGCAGTTATGAGGGTCCCCAGCATTTT. It is translated as CASSYEGPQHF. V is TRBV12-3 or TRBV12-4 and J is TRBJ1-5, with no clear D. The V gene lost 4 bases and the J gene lost 10 bases, with 8 bases spanning the gap. The CDR3 sequence is 11 residues long.

The rearrangement joins TRBV6-5 to TRBJ1-3; D call uncertain. Germline CDR1 reads MNHEY; CDR2 reads SVGAGI. Trimming removed 0 bases at V and 3 bases at J, with 9 bases between. This CDR3 spans 15 amino acids. In DNA form, the CDR3 reads TGTGCCAGCAGTTACTCGTGGTCCGGTGGAAACACCATATATTTT. This sequence encodes CASSYSWSGGNTIYF.

The V gene is TRBV6-5, the J gene TRBJ1-2; D uncertain. Germline V gives CDR1 MNHEY, CDR2 SVGAGI. V gave up 1 base and J gave up 2 bases, with 8 bases separating them. The CDR3 length is 14 residues. This chain's CDR3 is CASSYLSENYGYTF. CDR3 DNA: TGTGCCAGCAGTTACTTATCGGAGAACTATGGCTACACCTTC.

The table lists this clone with a count of one. V usage is TRBV19 and J usage is TRBJ2-4; 9 bases fit TRBD2. CDR3 length equals 17 residues. Germline V CDR1 and CDR2: LNHDA, SQIVND (reference sequence). J was trimmed by 6 bases and V by 5 bases; bases with no gene match: 14. CDR3 nucleotide sequence: TGTGCCAGTAGTCAGACGGCTAGCGGGGCGGGTGGAAACATTCAGTACTTC. This sequence encodes CASSQTASGAGGNIQYF.

The chain has TRBV20-1 and TRBJ1-5, with TRBD1 identical over 7 bases. The trim removed 3 bases at V and 0 bases at J, leaving 5 bases unmatched. Germline loops: CDR1 DFQATT, CDR2 SNEGSKA (reference sequence). The CDR3 covers 15 residues. The chain's CDR3 is CSASTQGYSNQPQHF. In nucleotides, the CDR3 is TGCAGTGCTAGTACACAGGGGTATAGCAATCAGCCCCAGCATTTT.